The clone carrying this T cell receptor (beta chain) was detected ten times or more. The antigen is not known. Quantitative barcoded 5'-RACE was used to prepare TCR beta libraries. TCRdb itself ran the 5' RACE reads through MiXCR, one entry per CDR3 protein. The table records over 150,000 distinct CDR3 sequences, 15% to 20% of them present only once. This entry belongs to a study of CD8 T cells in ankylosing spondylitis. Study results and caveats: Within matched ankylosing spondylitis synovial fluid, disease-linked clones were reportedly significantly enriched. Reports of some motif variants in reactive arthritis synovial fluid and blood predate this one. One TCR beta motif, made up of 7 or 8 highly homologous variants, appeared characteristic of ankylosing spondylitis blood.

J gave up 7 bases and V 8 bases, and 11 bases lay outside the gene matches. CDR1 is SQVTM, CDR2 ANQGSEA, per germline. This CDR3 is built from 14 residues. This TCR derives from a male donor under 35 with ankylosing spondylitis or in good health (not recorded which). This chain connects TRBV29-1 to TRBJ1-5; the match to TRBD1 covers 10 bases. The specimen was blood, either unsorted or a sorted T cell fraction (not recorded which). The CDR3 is CSSEDRGAGQPQHF. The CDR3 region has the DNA TGCAGCTCCGAGGACAGGGGGGCCGGACAGCCCCAGCATTTT.